A selection of T cell receptor beta chains follows, all from one sample in a study of cytomegalovirus exposure and HLA in healthy donors. Produced via immunoSEQ multiplex PCR; TCRdb's table is partial and in-frame only. This table holds about 110,000 clones, less than 80% found once. Sample: PBMCs. The receptors stem from a woman in her 50s in good health and CMV-seropositive. The CDR3 runs from the conserved cysteine through the conserved F or W. Each record gives: J gene, clone size, D gene, V gene, CDR3 protein, CDR3 DNA. A D gene is named only where the DNA matches it firmly. Not all rows give a size; the values are once, few, many and, for expanded clones, a class.

J: TRBJ1-1; size: once; D: TRBD1; V: TRBV6-5; CDR3: CASSADRGNTEAFF; DNA: TGTGCCAGCAGCGCTGACAGGGGAAACACTGAAGCTTTCTTT
J: TRBJ2-1; size: .; D: .; V: TRBV10-3; CDR3: CAISVAGISDEQFF; DNA: TGTGCCATCAGTGTCGCGGGAATTAGCGATGAGCAGTTCTTC
J: TRBJ2-3; size: medium-sized; D: .; V: TRBV25-1; CDR3: CASSEERDKYF; DNA: TGTGCCAGCAGTGAGGAACGGGACAAGTATTTT
J: TRBJ1-2; size: few; D: TRBD1; V: TRBV16; CDR3: CASSRQGARSGGYTF; DNA: TGTGCCAGCAGTCGACAGGGGGCGCGTTCGGGTGGCTACACCTTC
J: TRBJ1-1; size: once; D: TRBD1; V: TRBV2; CDR3: CASTPDRGGDTEAFF; DNA: TGTGCCAGCACACCGGACAGGGGAGGTGACACTGAAGCTTTCTTT
J: TRBJ1-2; size: few; D: .; V: TRBV12-5; CDR3: CASGLVRQTRAF; DNA: TGTGCTAGTGGTTTGGTACGGCAGACTAGAGCCTTC
J: TRBJ1-6; size: .; D: .; V: TRBV11-1; CDR3: CASSSGGSYNSPLHF; DNA: TGTGCCAGCAGCTCGGGGGGCTCCTATAATTCACCCCTCCACTTT
J: TRBJ2-2; size: .; D: TRBD1; V: TRBV6-1; CDR3: CASSGQGPPGELFF; DNA: TGTGCCAGCAGTGGACAGGGTCCCCCCGGGGAGCTGTTTTTT
J: TRBJ2-7; size: .; D: .; V: TRBV2; CDR3: CASSHLTGNHEQYF; DNA: TGTGCCAGCAGTCACCTGACAGGTAATCACGAGCAGTACTTC
J: TRBJ2-1; size: .; D: TRBD2; V: TRBV4-1; CDR3: CASSSRLAGYNEQFF; DNA: TGCGCCAGCAGCTCCCGACTAGCGGGGTACAATGAGCAGTTCTTC
J: TRBJ2-1; size: .; D: TRBD2; V: TRBV6-5; CDR3: CASSYPGGGRDEQFF; DNA: TGTGCCAGCAGTTACCCCGGGGGGGGACGGGATGAGCAGTTCTTC
J: TRBJ2-1; size: .; D: .; V: TRBV7-9; CDR3: CASSLNLRRDLDEQFF; DNA: TGTGCCAGCAGCTTAAATTTGAGGCGGGACCTGGATGAGCAGTTCTTC
J: TRBJ2-3; size: .; D: .; V: TRBV9; CDR3: CASSVGQVSSTDTQYF; DNA: TGTGCCAGCAGCGTAGGCCAGGTTTCTAGCACAGATACGCAGTATTTT
J: TRBJ1-1; size: .; D: TRBD1; V: TRBV5-4; CDR3: CASSRNGDSRNTEAFF; DNA: TGTGCCAGCAGCCGAAACGGGGACAGCCGGAACACTGAAGCTTTCTTT
J: TRBJ2-7; size: once; D: .; V: TRBV2; CDR3: CASREDLAYEQYF; DNA: TGTGCCAGCAGGGAAGACTTAGCCTACGAGCAGTACTTC
J: TRBJ1-1; size: .; D: .; V: TRBV7-9; CDR3: CASSFRQTEAFF; DNA: TGTGCCAGCAGCTTTCGACAGACTGAAGCTTTCTTT
J: TRBJ2-2; size: few; D: TRBD1; V: TRBV7-7; CDR3: CASSARTGGNTGELFF; DNA: TGTGCCAGCAGCGCACGGACAGGGGGGAACACCGGGGAGCTGTTTTTT
J: TRBJ2-3; size: .; D: .; V: TRBV9; CDR3: CASSPGDSTDTQYF; DNA: TGTGCCAGCAGCCCCGGGGATAGCACAGATACGCAGTATTTT
J: TRBJ2-5; size: .; D: .; V: TRBV5-1; CDR3: CASSSSGEGETQYF; DNA: TGCGCCAGCAGTAGTAGCGGCGAAGGGGAGACCCAGTACTTC
J: TRBJ2-1; size: .; D: .; V: TRBV27; CDR3: CASSLYRTPSYNEQFF; DNA: TGTGCCAGCAGTTTATACAGGACACCCTCCTACAATGAGCAGTTCTTC
J: TRBJ2-1; size: once; D: TRBD2; V: TRBV18; CDR3: CATVGREGLYNEQFF; DNA: TGTGCCACCGTGGGGCGGGAGGGCCTCTACAATGAGCAGTTCTTC
J: TRBJ1-2; size: .; D: TRBD1; V: TRBV7-9; CDR3: CASSSGGAEGYTF; DNA: TGTGCCAGCAGCTCAGGGGGCGCAGAGGGCTACACCTTC
J: TRBJ2-1; size: .; D: TRBD2; V: TRBV2; CDR3: CASPRVRGGYNEQFF; DNA: TGTGCCAGCCCCAGGGTACGGGGGGGGTACAATGAGCAGTTCTTC
J: TRBJ1-2; size: .; D: TRBD1; V: TRBV2; CDR3: CASRARDRGPGYTF; DNA: TGTGCCAGCAGGGCCCGGGACAGGGGGCCTGGCTACACCTTC
J: TRBJ1-3; size: once; D: TRBD1; V: TRBV5-6; CDR3: CASSLGGGGGNTIYF; DNA: TGTGCCAGCAGCTTGGGAGGGGGCGGTGGAAACACCATATATTTT
J: TRBJ1-2; size: .; D: .; V: TRBV12-5; CDR3: CASGLYGYTF; DNA: TGTGCTAGTGGGTTATATGGCTACACCTTC
J: TRBJ2-7; size: .; D: .; V: TRBV6-5; CDR3: CASKETVSREQYF; DNA: TGTGCCAGCAAGGAGACAGTATCTCGAGAGCAGTACTTC
J: TRBJ1-2; size: .; D: TRBD1; V: TRBV9; CDR3: CASTRSGTGNGGYTF; DNA: TGTGCCAGCACCCGGTCCGGGACAGGGAACGGCGGCTACACCTTC
J: TRBJ2-7; size: .; D: .; V: TRBV4-2; CDR3: CASSQGATSYEQYF; DNA: TGTGCCAGCAGCCAAGGAGCGACCTCCTACGAGCAGTACTTC
J: TRBJ1-5; size: few; D: TRBD1; V: TRBV2; CDR3: CASSGGQGYQPQHF; DNA: TGTGCCAGCAGTGGGGGACAGGGATATCAGCCCCAGCATTTT
J: TRBJ2-4; size: .; D: TRBD1; V: TRBV11-2; CDR3: CASSLGTGGNQNIQYF; DNA: TGTGCCAGCAGCTTAGGGACAGGGGGCAACCAAAACATTCAGTACTTC